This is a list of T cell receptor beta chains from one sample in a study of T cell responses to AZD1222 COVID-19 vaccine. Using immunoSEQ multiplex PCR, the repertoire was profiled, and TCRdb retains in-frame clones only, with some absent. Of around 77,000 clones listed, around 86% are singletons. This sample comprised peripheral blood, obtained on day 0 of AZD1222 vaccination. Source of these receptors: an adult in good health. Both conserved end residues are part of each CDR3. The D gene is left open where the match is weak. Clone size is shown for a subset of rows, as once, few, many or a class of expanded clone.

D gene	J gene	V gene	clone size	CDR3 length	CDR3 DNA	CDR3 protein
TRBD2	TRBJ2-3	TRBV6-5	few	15	TGTGCCAGCAGGACTGGTCTAGCGGGGACAGATACGCAGTATTTT	CASRTGLAGTDTQYF
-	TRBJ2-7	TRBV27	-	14	TGTGCCAGCGGACCCCAGGGAGGCACCTACGAGCAGTACTTC	CASGPQGGTYEQYF
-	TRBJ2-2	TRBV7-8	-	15	TGTGCCAGCAGCTTAGTGTCCGCGAACACCGGGGAGCTGTTTTTT	CASSLVSANTGELFF
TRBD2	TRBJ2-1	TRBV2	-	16	TGTGCCAGCAGTGGCTTCGGGGGGGCCTCCTACAATGAGCAGTTCTTC	CASSGFGGASYNEQFF
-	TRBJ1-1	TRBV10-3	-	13	TGTGCCATCAGGGACAGCTTGAACACTGAAGCTTTCTTT	CAIRDSLNTEAFF
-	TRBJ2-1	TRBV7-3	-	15	TGTGCCAGCAGCTCCGGACTCCTCCCCCACAATGAGCAGTTCTTC	CASSSGLLPHNEQFF
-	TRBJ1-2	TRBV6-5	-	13	TGTGCCAGCAGATACGGGGGAAACTATGGCTACACCTTC	CASRYGGNYGYTF
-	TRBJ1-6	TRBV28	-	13	TGTGCCAGCAGTTTAGGGAACGATTCACCCCTCCACTTT	CASSLGNDSPLHF
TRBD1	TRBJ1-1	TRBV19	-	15	TGTGCCAGTAGTATGCAAGGGGGCGCGGTGGCTGAAGCTTTCTTT	CASSMQGGAVAEAFF
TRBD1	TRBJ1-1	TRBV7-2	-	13	TGTGCCAGCAGCTCCACAGGGGTGGGAGTAGCTTTCTTT	CASSSTGVGVAFF
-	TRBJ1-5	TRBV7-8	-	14	TGTGCCAGCAGCCATACACCAGGTCCGGTCACCCAGCATTTT	CASSHTPGPVTQHF
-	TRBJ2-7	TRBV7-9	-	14	TGTGCCAGCAGCCATCCGGGACAAAGCTACGAGCAGTACTTC	CASSHPGQSYEQYF
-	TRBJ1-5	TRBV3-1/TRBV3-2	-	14	TGTGCCAGCAGCCAAGGGAAGAGCAATCAGCCCCAGCATTTT	CASSQGKSNQPQHF
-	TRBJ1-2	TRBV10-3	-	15	TGTGCCATCAGTGAGTCGCAGCTTTTTAACTATGGCTACACCTTC	CAISESQLFNYGYTF
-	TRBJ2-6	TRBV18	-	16	TGTGCCAGCTCAGACGGCAGGATCTCTGGGGCCAACGTCCTGACTTTC	CASSDGRISGANVLTF
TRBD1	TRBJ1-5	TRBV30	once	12	TGTGCCTGGTCACAGGGGTCGCGGGCCCAGCATTTT	CAWSQGSRAQHF
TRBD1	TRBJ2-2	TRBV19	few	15	TGTGCCAGTATGCGCCGAGGACAGGGTGGCGGGGAGCTGTTTTTT	CASMRRGQGGGELFF
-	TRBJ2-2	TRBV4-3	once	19	TGCGCCAGCAGCCAAGATTTGGTCAAAAAGGGTGGGCACACCGGGGAGCTGTTTTTT	CASSQDLVKKGGHTGELFF
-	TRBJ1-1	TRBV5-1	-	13	TGCGCCAGCAGCTTGTATGAGGGTAGAGAAGCTTTCTTT	CASSLYEGREAFF
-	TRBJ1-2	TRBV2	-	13	TGTGCCAGCCAGGAGGGGGACGGCTATGGCTACACCTTC	CASQEGDGYGYTF
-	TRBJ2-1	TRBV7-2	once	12	TGTGCCAGCAGCCCAGCAGCGATTGAGCAGTTCTTC	CASSPAAIEQFF
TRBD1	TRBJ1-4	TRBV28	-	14	TGTGCCAGCAGACTGACAGGGGTTAGTGAAAAACTGTTTTTT	CASRLTGVSEKLFF
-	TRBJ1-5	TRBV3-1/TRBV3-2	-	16	TGTGCCAGCAGCATGAGGGGTCTTTGGCATCATCAGCCCCAGCATTTT	CASSMRGLWHHQPQHF
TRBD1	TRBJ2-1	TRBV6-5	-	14	TGTGCCAGCAACAGGGGCCTGGAAAACAATGAGCAGTTCTTC	CASNRGLENNEQFF
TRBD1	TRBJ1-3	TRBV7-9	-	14	TGTGCCAGCAGCCCCGGGACAGCTGGAAACACCATATATTTT	CASSPGTAGNTIYF
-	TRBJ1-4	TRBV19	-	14	TGTGCCAGTAGTAACGAGGGGCGAGATGAAAAACTGTTTTTT	CASSNEGRDEKLFF
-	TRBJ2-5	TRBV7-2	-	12	TGTGCCAGCAGTAACCTTTGGGAGACCCAGTACTTC	CASSNLWETQYF
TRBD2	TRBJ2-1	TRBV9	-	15	TGTGCCAGCAGCTCGACTAGCGGGGGGCGGGGTGAGCAGTTCTTC	CASSSTSGGRGEQFF
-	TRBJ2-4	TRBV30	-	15	TGTGCCTGGAGTCAGGGCGCCTTAGCCAAAAACATTCAGTACTTC	CAWSQGALAKNIQYF
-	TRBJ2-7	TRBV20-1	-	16	TGCAGTGCTAGTGGGACCGCAGGGGTCTCCTCCTACGAGCAGTACTTC	CSASGTAGVSSYEQYF
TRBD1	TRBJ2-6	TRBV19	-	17	TGTGCCAGTACCCCACCGACAGGGCGGTCTGGGGCCAACGTCCTGACTTTC	CASTPPTGRSGANVLTF
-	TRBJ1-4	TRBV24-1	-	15	TGTGCCACCAGTGATTTTGAGGGTGGGGATGAAAAACTGTTTTTT	CATSDFEGGDEKLFF
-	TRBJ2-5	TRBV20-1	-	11	TGCAGTGCTACCAGGGAAGAGACCCAGTACTTC	CSATREETQYF
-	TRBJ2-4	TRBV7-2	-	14	TGTGCCAGCAGCCCGATGATAGCCAAAAACATTCAGTACTTC	CASSPMIAKNIQYF
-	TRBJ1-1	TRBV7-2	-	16	TGTGCCAGCAGCCCAAAAGGAGCCAGGCCGAACACTGAAGCTTTCTTT	CASSPKGARPNTEAFF
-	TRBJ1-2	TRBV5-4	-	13	TGTGCCAGCAGCTCCGACACCTTGGGCGGCTACACCTTC	CASSSDTLGGYTF
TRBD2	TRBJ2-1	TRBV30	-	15	TGTGCCTGGAGCGTCTACGGGACTATCTACAATGAGCAGTTCTTC	CAWSVYGTIYNEQFF
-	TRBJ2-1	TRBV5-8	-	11	TGTGCCAGCAGCCCAGGGTCCCTCCAGTTCTTC	CASSPGSLQFF
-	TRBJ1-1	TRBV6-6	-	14	TGTGCCAGCACCAAGAGTAAAATGAACACTGAAGCTTTCTTT	CASTKSKMNTEAFF
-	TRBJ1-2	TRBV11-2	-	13	TGTGCCAGCATGTCGCACAGAGGCTATGGCTACACCTTC	CASMSHRGYGYTF
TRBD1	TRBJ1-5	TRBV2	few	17	TGTGCCAGCAGTGAGGATCCAGGGGGGTATAGCAATCAGCCCCAGCATTTT	CASSEDPGGYSNQPQHF
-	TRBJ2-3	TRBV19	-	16	TGTGCCAGTAGTGAGACTCTGGCGCGGGGCACAGATACGCAGTATTTT	CASSETLARGTDTQYF
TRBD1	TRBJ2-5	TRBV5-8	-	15	TGTGCCAGCAGCCGTCGCGGGACAGGTCAAGAGACCCAGTACTTC	CASSRRGTGQETQYF
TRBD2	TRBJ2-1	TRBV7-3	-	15	TGTGCCAGCAGCCCCACTAGCGGGGGGGCCAATGAGCAGTTCTTC	CASSPTSGGANEQFF
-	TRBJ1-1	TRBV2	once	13	TGTGCCAGCAGTGAGCAGGGTAACACTGAAGCTTTCTTT	CASSEQGNTEAFF
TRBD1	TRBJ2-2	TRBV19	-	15	TGTGCCAGTAGGATACAGGGGGCGAACACCGGGGAGCTGTTTTTT	CASRIQGANTGELFF
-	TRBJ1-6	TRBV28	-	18	TGTGCCAGCAGTTTGAGCGCGGGATTGGGTTCTCTTAATTCACCCCTCCACTTT	CASSLSAGLGSLNSPLHF
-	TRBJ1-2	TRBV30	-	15	TGTGCCTGGAGTGTATCCCGCGAGGCACCCTATGGCTACACCTTC	CAWSVSREAPYGYTF
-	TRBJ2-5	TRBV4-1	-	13	TGCGCCAGCAGCCTGGACCCGCGGGGGACCCAGTACTTC	CASSLDPRGTQYF
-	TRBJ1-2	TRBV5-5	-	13	TGTGCCAGCAGCTCCGGGAGTAACTATGGCTACACCTTC	CASSSGSNYGYTF
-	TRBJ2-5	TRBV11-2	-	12	TGTGCCAGCAGCTTCTGGGGAGAGACCCAGTACTTC	CASSFWGETQYF